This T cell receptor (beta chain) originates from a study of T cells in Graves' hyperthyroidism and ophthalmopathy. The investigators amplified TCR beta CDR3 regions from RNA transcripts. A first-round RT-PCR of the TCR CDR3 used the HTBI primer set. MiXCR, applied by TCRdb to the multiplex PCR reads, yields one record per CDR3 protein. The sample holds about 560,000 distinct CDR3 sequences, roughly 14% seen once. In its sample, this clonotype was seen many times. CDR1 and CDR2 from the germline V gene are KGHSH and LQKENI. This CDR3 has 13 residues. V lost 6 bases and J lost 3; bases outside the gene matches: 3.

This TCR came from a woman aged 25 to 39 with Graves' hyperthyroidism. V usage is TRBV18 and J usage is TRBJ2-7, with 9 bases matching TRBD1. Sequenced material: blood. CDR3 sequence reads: CASSGQGLYEQYF. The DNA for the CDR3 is TGTGCCAGCTCGGGACAGGGCCTCTACGAGCAGTACTTC. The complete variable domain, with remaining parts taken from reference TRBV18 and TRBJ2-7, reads NAGVMQNPRHLVRRRGQEARLRCSPMKGHSHVYWYRQLPEEGLKFMVYLQKENIIDESGMPKERFSAEFPKEGPSILRIQQVVRGDSAAYFCASSGQGLYEQYFGPGTRLTVT.